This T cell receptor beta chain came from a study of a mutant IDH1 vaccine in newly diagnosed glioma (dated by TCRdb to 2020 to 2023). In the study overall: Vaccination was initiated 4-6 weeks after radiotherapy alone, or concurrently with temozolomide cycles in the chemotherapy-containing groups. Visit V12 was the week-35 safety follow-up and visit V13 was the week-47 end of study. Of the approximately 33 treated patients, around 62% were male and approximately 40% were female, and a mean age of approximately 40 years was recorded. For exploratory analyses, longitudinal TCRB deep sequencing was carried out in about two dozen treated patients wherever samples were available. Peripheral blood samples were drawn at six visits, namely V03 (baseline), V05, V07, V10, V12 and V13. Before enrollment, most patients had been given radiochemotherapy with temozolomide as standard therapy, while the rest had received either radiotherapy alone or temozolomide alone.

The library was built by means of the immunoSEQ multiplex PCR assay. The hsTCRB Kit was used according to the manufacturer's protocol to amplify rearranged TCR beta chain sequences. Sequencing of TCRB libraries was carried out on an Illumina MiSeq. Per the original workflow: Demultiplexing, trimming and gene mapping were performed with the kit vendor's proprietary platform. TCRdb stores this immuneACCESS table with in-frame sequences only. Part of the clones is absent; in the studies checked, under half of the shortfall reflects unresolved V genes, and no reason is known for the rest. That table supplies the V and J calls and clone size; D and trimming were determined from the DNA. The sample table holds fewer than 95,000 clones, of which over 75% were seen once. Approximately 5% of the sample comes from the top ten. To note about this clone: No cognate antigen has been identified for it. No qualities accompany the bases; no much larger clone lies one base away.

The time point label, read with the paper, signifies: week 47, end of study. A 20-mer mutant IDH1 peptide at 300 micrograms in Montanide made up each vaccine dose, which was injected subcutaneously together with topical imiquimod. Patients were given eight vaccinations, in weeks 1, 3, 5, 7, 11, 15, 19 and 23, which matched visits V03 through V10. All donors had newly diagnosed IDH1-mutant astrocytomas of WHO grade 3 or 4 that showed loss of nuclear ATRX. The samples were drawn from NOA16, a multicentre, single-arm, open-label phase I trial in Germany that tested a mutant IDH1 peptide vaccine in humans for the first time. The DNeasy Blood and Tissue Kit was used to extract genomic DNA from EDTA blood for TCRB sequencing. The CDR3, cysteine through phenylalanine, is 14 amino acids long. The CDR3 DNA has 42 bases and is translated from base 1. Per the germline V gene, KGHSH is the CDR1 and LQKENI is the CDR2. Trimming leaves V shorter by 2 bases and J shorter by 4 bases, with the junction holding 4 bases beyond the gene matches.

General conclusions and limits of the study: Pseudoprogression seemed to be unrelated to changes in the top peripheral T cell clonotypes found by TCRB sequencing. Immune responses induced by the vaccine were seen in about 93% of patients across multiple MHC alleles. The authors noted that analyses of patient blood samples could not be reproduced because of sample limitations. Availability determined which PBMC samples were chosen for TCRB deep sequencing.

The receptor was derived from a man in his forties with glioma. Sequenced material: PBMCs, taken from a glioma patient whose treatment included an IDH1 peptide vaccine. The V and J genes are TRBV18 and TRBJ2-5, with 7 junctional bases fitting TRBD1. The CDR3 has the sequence CASSPISGGETQYF. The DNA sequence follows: TGTGCCAGCTCACCAATCTCAGGGGGAGAGACCCAGTACTTC.